This entry concerns a single T cell receptor beta chain. The data belong to a study of blood T cell repertoires in COVID-19. Sequencing used immunoSEQ multiplex PCR; TCRdb keeps in-frame clones, though not all of them. In the table there are under 200,000 clones, roughly 91% of which are singletons. The CDR3 extends over 14 amino acids. The V gene lost 3 bases and the J gene lost 1 base, with 9 bases spanning the gap. Germline lookup yields CDR1 LNHDA and CDR2 SQIVND (reference sequence). The source is a man aged 50 or older who had recovered from COVID-19. The chain links TRBV19 to TRBJ1-1; maybe TRBD1 (5 bases). The sequencing sample was made of peripheral blood. The chain's CDR3 is CASSIPGGNTEAFF. CDR3 nucleotide sequence: TGTGCCAGTAGTATCCCCGGGGGGAACACTGAAGCTTTCTTT.